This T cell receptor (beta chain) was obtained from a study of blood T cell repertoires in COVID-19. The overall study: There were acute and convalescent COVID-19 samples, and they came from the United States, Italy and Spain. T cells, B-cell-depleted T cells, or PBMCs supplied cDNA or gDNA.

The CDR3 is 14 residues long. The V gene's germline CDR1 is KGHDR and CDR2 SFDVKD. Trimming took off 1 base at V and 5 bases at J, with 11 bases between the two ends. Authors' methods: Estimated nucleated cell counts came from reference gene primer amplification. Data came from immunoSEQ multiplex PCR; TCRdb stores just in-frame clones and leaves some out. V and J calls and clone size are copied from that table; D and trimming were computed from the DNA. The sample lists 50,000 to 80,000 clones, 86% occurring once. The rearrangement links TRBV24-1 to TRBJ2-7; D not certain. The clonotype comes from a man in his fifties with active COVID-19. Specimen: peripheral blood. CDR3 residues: CATSDLWPRDEQYF. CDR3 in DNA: TGTGCCACCAGTGATTTATGGCCTCGGGACGAGCAGTACTTC.